A selection of T cell receptor beta chains follows, all from one sample in a study of identifying expanded T cells in peripheral blood. Sequencing used immunoSEQ multiplex PCR; TCRdb keeps in-frame clones, though not all of them. The sample has tens of thousands of clones; roughly 90% are singletons. The sequenced sample was blood. The receptors were gathered from a person between 18 and 75 years old in good health. Both conserved end residues are part of each CDR3. Fields, in order: V gene, J gene, clone size, D gene, CDR3 DNA, CDR3 protein. The D gene is left open where the match is weak. Not all rows give a size; the values are once, few, many and, for expanded clones, a class.

V gene: TRBV4-3; J gene: TRBJ2-3; clone size: .; D gene: TRBD1; CDR3 DNA: TGCGCCAGCAGCCTAGGGACAGATTTGAGGGGCACAGATACGCAGTATTTT; CDR3 protein: CASSLGTDLRGTDTQYF
V gene: TRBV29-1; J gene: TRBJ2-7; clone size: .; D gene: .; CDR3 DNA: TGCAGCGTTGAATTCCCCGGGACTCCAAGTACCCCCTACGAGCAGTACTTC; CDR3 protein: CSVEFPGTPSTPYEQYF
V gene: TRBV28; J gene: TRBJ2-7; clone size: .; D gene: .; CDR3 DNA: TGTGCCAGCAGTTTCCCGGGCCAAGCCTACGAGCAGTACTTC; CDR3 protein: CASSFPGQAYEQYF
V gene: TRBV29-1; J gene: TRBJ1-2; clone size: .; D gene: TRBD1; CDR3 DNA: TGCAGCGTCCGCGCCGGGACAGGGAACTCGGGCTACACCTTC; CDR3 protein: CSVRAGTGNSGYTF
V gene: TRBV27; J gene: TRBJ2-7; clone size: .; D gene: .; CDR3 DNA: TGTGCCAGCAGTTTACGGCTAGGAGAGAGTGACGAGCAGTACTTC; CDR3 protein: CASSLRLGESDEQYF
V gene: TRBV6-1; J gene: TRBJ1-1; clone size: .; D gene: .; CDR3 DNA: TGTGCCAGCAGTGACAGGGGCGCGGACACTGAAGCTTTCTTT; CDR3 protein: CASSDRGADTEAFF
V gene: TRBV18; J gene: TRBJ1-5; clone size: .; D gene: TRBD1; CDR3 DNA: TGTGCCAGCTCCCCAGGGGGCGGCAATCAGCCCCAGCATTTT; CDR3 protein: CASSPGGGNQPQHF
V gene: TRBV5-1; J gene: TRBJ2-7; clone size: .; D gene: .; CDR3 DNA: TGCGCCAGTTGCCGGGACCCCGTGGGAGAGCAGTACTTC; CDR3 protein: CASCRDPVGEQYF
V gene: TRBV27; J gene: TRBJ1-6; clone size: few; D gene: TRBD1; CDR3 DNA: TGTGCCAGCAGGCAGGGGGGGTCCTATAATTCACCCCTCCACTTT; CDR3 protein: CASRQGGSYNSPLHF
V gene: TRBV19; J gene: TRBJ1-2; clone size: .; D gene: .; CDR3 DNA: TGTGCCACTCGCAGGGGTGGCTACACCTTC; CDR3 protein: CATRRGGYTF